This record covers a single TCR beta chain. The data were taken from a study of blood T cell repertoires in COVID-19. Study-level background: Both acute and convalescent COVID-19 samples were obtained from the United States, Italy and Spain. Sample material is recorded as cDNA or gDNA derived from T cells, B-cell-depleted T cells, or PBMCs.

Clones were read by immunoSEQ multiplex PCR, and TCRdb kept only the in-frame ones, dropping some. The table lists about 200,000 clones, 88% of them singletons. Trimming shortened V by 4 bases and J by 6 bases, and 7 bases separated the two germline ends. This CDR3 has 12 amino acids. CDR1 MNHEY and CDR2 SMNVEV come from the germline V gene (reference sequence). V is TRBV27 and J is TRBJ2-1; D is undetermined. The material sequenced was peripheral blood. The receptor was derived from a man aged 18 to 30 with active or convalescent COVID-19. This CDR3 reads CASSSPSNEQFF. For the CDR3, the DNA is TGTGCCAGCAGTTCCCCGTCCAATGAGCAGTTCTTC.